A selection of T cell receptor beta chains follows, all from one sample in a study of cytomegalovirus exposure and HLA in healthy donors. Assay: immunoSEQ multiplex PCR; the TCRdb copy retains only in-frame clones and omits some. Across around 48,000 clones, the top ten clones capture over 2% of the sample. Sample: PBMCs. The receptors here all came from a female donor in good health and CMV-seronegative. Each CDR3 is given with its conserved first and last residue. The D gene is left open where the match is weak.

>TRBJ2-3|TRBD2|TRBV4-1
TGCGCCAGCAGCCAAGGGCCACGTGCGGGGGGGAGAGATACGCAGTATTTT
CASSQGPRAGGRDTQYF
>TRBJ2-5|TRBD2|TRBV9
TGTGCCAGCAGCGTAGGGGGAGCGGGAGGACGGGGGACCCAGTACTTC
CASSVGGAGGRGTQYF
>TRBJ2-7|TRBD2|TRBV4-1
TGCGCCAGCAGCCAATCTAGCGGTGTCTACTCCTACGAGCAGTACTTC
CASSQSSGVYSYEQYF
>TRBJ2-7|TRBD1|TRBV9
TGTGCCAGCAGCGTAGGGGACAGTAGGGTGTACGAGCAGTACTTC
CASSVGDSRVYEQYF
>TRBJ2-7|TRBD2|TRBV11-3
TGTGCCAGCAGCTTGGGACTAGCACGCCCCGAGCAGTACTTC
CASSLGLARPEQYF
>TRBJ2-7|.|TRBV19
TGTGCCAGTAGAGCTACGGGCTCCTACGAGCAGTACTTC
CASRATGSYEQYF
>TRBJ2-1|TRBD2|TRBV19
TGTGCCAGTAGTACTAGCGGGAGGAATGAGCAGTTCTTC
CASSTSGRNEQFF
>TRBJ2-1|TRBD2|TRBV7-2
TGTGCCAGCAGCTTAGTAGCGGGGAATGACAATGAGCAGTTCTTC
CASSLVAGNDNEQFF
>TRBJ2-2|TRBD1|TRBV7-9
TGTGCCAGCAGCTGGACAGGCGACACCGGGGAGCTGTTTTTT
CASSWTGDTGELFF
>TRBJ1-1|TRBD1|TRBV7-6
TGTGCCAGCAGCTTAGTTGTGCAGGGGGAGGCTTTCTTT
CASSLVVQGEAFF
>TRBJ2-3|TRBD2|TRBV5-1
TGCGCCAGCAGCCCTGTTCTAGCGGGGGTTAGCACAGATACGCAGTATTTT
CASSPVLAGVSTDTQYF
>TRBJ2-2|.|TRBV9
TGTGCCAGCAGCGTAGGGCCCCCGGGTTCGAACACCGGGGAGCTGTTTTTT
CASSVGPPGSNTGELFF
>TRBJ1-1|TRBD1|TRBV6-5
TGTGCCAGCAGTTTGACAGGGCCGAACACTGAAGCTTTCTTT
CASSLTGPNTEAFF
>TRBJ1-2|TRBD1|TRBV7-9
TGTGCCAGCAGCTCCTTGGTCCGGGACAGTTATGGCTACACCTTC
CASSSLVRDSYGYTF
>TRBJ1-1|.|TRBV5-1
TGCGCCAGCAGCTTTTCCAGTTTGAACACTGAAGCTTTCTTT
CASSFSSLNTEAFF
>TRBJ1-2|TRBD1|TRBV10-3
TGTGCCATCAGATTCCGGGACAGGGGGACTTATGGCTACACCTTC
CAIRFRDRGTYGYTF
>TRBJ2-1|.|TRBV4-2
TGTGCCAGCAGCCAAGATCTGGTAGCGGTACTCTTC
CASSQDLVAVLF
>TRBJ1-2|TRBD1|TRBV30
TGTGCCTGGATCGACAGGGGCTATGGCTACACCTTC
CAWIDRGYGYTF
>TRBJ2-1|.|TRBV7-6
TGTGCCAGCAGCTGGACATCCCGGGTCGACAATGAGCAGTTCTTC
CASSWTSRVDNEQFF
>TRBJ1-2|.|TRBV5-1
TGCGCCAGCAGCCCACAGGGAATTGGCTACACCTTC
CASSPQGIGYTF
>TRBJ1-1|.|TRBV30
TGTGCCTGGAGTGTAACGGGACACAGAGCTTTCTTT
CAWSVTGHRAFF
>TRBJ1-3|.|TRBV6-5
TGTGCCAGCTCTAGGGGGACACCTGGAAACACCATATATTTT
CASSRGTPGNTIYF
>TRBJ1-1|.|TRBV7-9
TGTGCCAGCAGCCCTCCCGACAGGAACACTGAAGCTTTCTTT
CASSPPDRNTEAFF
>TRBJ1-1|TRBD1|TRBV9
TGTGCCAGCAGCGTCACATCAGGGGGTGGGACTGAAGCTTTCTTT
CASSVTSGGGTEAFF
>TRBJ2-7|TRBD1|TRBV5-6
TGTGCCAGCAGCCGCCACAGGGGGCTTAACTACGAGCAGTACTTC
CASSRHRGLNYEQYF
>TRBJ1-2|.|TRBV7-2
TGTGCCAGCAGCTTAGTATTTTCGGGCGGGGATGGCTACACCTTC
CASSLVFSGGDGYTF
>TRBJ1-1|.|TRBV28
TGTGCCAGCAGTGATGGCATAACCCAGACTGAAGCTTTCTTT
CASSDGITQTEAFF
>TRBJ1-2|TRBD1|TRBV5-4
TGTGCCAGCAGCTTGGGCAGGGGGAACTATGGCTACACCTTC
CASSLGRGNYGYTF
>TRBJ2-7|TRBD1|TRBV30
TGTGCCTGGAGTGTACCTGGGACAGGGTCCTACGAGCAGTACTTC
CAWSVPGTGSYEQYF
>TRBJ2-7|.|TRBV19
TGTGCCAGTAGCCTGGGGGGACCGACGGCATGGGCCTACGAGCAGTACTTC
CASSLGGPTAWAYEQYF
>TRBJ1-1|TRBD1|TRBV2
TGTGCCACCTCCTCCCAGGGGGTGAACACTGAAGCTTTCTTT
CATSSQGVNTEAFF
>TRBJ1-1|.|TRBV5-1
TGCGCCAGCAGCTCGGAATATGGAGGGACTAACACTGAAGCTTTCTTT
CASSSEYGGTNTEAFF